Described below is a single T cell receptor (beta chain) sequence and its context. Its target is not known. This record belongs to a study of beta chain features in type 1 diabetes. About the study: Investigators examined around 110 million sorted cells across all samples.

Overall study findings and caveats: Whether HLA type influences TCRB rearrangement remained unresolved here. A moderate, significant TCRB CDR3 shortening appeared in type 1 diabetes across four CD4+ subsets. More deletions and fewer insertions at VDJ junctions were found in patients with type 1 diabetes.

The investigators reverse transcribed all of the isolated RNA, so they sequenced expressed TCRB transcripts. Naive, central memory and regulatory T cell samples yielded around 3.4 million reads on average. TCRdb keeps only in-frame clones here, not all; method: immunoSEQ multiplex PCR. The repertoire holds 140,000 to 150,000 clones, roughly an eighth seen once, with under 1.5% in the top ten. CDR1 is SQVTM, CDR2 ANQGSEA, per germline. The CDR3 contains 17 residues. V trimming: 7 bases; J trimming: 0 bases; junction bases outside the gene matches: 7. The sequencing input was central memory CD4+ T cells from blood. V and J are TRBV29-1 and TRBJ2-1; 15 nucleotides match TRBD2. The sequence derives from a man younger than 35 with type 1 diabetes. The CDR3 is CSGGTSGGTSSYNEQFF. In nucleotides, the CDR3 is TGCAGCGGCGGGACTAGCGGGGGGACGAGCTCCTACAATGAGCAGTTCTTC.